This T cell receptor beta chain was recovered during a study of blood T cells in healthy people across ages. Then a second PCR, running roughly 6 to 11 cycles, was carried out with a sample-barcoded 5' primer and a J-beta primer mix. TCRdb re-called the 5' RACE reads with MiXCR, one entry per CDR3 protein. The table shows over 700,000 distinct CDR3 sequences, with 25% occurring only once. The CDR3 consists of 13 residues. The V gene's germline CDR1 is SGHAT and CDR2 FQNNGV. The V end lost 7 bases, the J end lost 4 bases, and 14 bases lay between the germline ends. The same sample was also used in a study of T cells of mothers and their children.

The sequence was collected from a boy aged 5-17 years in good health. The chain links TRBV11-2 to TRBJ2-7, with D possibly TRBD2 on 6 matching bases. The sample was blood. CDR3 sequence (DNA): TGTGCCAGCACCCTGGACTACCGGTACGAGCAGTACTTC. This codes for CASTLDYRYEQYF.